This T cell receptor beta chain was captured in a study of control samples from healthy donors and cancer patients. Some clones are missing from TCRdb's copy, which holds only in-frame ones; the method was immunoSEQ multiplex PCR. The sample records around 150,000 clones, roughly 95% being singletons. CDR3 size: 16 residues. Trimming stripped 6 bases from V and 0 bases from J, with 15 bases between. Germline V gene lookup returns CDR1 ENHRY and CDR2 SYGVKD. This receptor was taken from a young woman in good health. The V and J genes are TRBV10-3 and TRBJ1-3; no clear D gene. Sequenced: blood. CDR3 amino acids: CAISASGIVSGNTIYF. CDR3 DNA sequence: TGTGCCATCAGCGCCAGTGGAATCGTCTCTGGAAACACCATATATTTT.